These 15 T cell receptor beta chains were all obtained from the same sample, sequenced in a study of a mutant IDH1 vaccine in newly diagnosed glioma. The sample's time point: week 11, during vaccination. Topical imiquimod was applied with each vaccine dose, which held 300 ug of mutant IDH1 20-mer peptide. These receptors have no known antigen. Sequencing was performed with immunoSEQ multiplex PCR; in TCRdb, only in-frame clones are kept and a portion is missing. Of 95,000 to 120,000 clones in the sample, around 90% were seen once. The material was PBMCs, obtained from a glioma patient whose treatment included an IDH1 peptide vaccine. The receptors derive from a woman between 45 and 65 years old with glioma.

The rearrangement uses TRBV30 and TRBJ1-3, with unresolved D. This CDR3 spans 15 amino acids. Germline assignment: CDR1 GTSNPN and CDR2 SVGIG (reference sequence). V lost 0 bases and J lost 0, with 9 bases in between. CDR3 protein: CAWSVRSYSGNTIYF. In DNA form, the CDR3 reads TGTGCCTGGAGTGTAAGGAGTTACTCTGGAAACACCATATATTTT.

J is TRBJ2-3 and V is TRBV6-4; 7 bases are shared with TRBD2. This CDR3 has 15 residues. The germline CDR1 and CDR2 sequences are MRHNA and SNTAGT. V trimming: 6 bases; J trimming: 0 bases; junction bases outside the gene matches: 6. This chain's CDR3 is CASRRGRSSTDTQYF. As DNA, the CDR3 is TGTGCCAGCAGGCGCGGGAGATCTAGCACAGATACGCAGTATTTT.

The chain carries TRBV5-1 and TRBJ2-7; D is possibly TRBD1 (7 bases). The CDR3 has 12 amino acids. From germline, CDR1 is SGHRS and CDR2 YFSETQ. V lost 4 bases, J lost 6 bases, and 11 bases lay in between. The CDR3 region has the DNA TGCGCCAGCAGCACCCAGGGGGGCGAGCAGTACTTC. The encoded protein is CASSTQGGEQYF.

This clone was observed a few times. The chain links TRBV15 to TRBJ2-7; no definite D call. CDR3 length: 13 residues. Germline V CDR1 and CDR2: LNHNV, YYDKDF (reference sequence). Trimming cost V 0 bases and J 0 bases, with 3 bases left between them. The CDR3 protein is CATSRDRSYEQYF. As DNA, the CDR3 is TGTGCCACCAGCAGAGACCGCTCCTACGAGCAGTACTTC.

The chain combines TRBV5-1 with TRBJ2-5; perhaps D is TRBD1 or TRBD2 (5 bases each). The J call may be mistaken, given a closer DNA end match to TRBJ2-7. Germline values: CDR1 SGHRS, CDR2 YFSETQ. The CDR3 loop spans 12 amino acids. CDR3 residues: CASSPMGDEQYF. The CDR3 coding sequence is TGCGCCAGCAGCCCTATGGGGGACGAGCAGTACTTC.

This sequence joins TRBV7-9 and TRBJ2-7; perhaps TRBD2 as D (5 bases). Trimming took off 5 bases at V and 0 bases at J, with 17 bases between the two ends. CDR1 and CDR2 (germline): SEHNR, FQNEAQ (reference sequence). This CDR3 region has 16 residues. The CDR3: CASSPIRGESSYEQYF. The CDR3 coding sequence is TGTGCCAGCAGCCCCATCCGGGGAGAGAGCTCCTACGAGCAGTACTTC.

The chain employs TRBV5-6 and TRBJ1-3; D is perhaps TRBD1 (5 bases). The V gene lost 5 bases and the J gene lost 0 bases, with 15 bases spanning the gap. The CDR3 loop spans 16 amino acids. Per the germline V gene, CDR1 is SGHDT and CDR2 is YYEEEE. CDR3 region: CASSRGPHLSGNTIYF. The CDR3 coding sequence is TGTGCCAGCAGTCGGGGCCCTCACCTCTCTGGAAACACCATATATTTT.

V usage is TRBV13 and J usage is TRBJ2-2; TRBD1 or TRBD2 may be the D gene (5 bases each). The germline CDR1 and CDR2 sequences are PRHDT and FYEKMQ (reference sequence). The CDR3 is made up of 13 amino acids. Trimming shortened V by 3 bases and J by 5 bases, and 7 bases separated the two germline ends. CDR3 sequence: CASSLWGTGELFF. In DNA form, the CDR3 reads TGTGCCAGCAGCTTGTGGGGGACCGGGGAGCTGTTTTTT.

V gene TRBV28 combines with J gene TRBJ2-7; 14 nucleotides match TRBD2. The CDR3 consists of 14 residues. Germline V gives CDR1 MDHEN, CDR2 SYDVKM. With V trimmed by 7 bases and J by 6 bases, 5 bases remained unmatched. CDR3 nucleotides: TGTGCCAGCATCTCGGGACTAGCGGGAGCCGAGCAGTACTTC. Protein product: CASISGLAGAEQYF.

The chain joins TRBV7-9 to TRBJ1-5; no clear D. The CDR3 spans 15 residues. Trimming left V 1 base short and J 6 bases short, with 13 bases between. Per germline, CDR1 SEHNR and CDR2 FQNEAQ (reference sequence). The CDR3 region has the DNA TGTGCCAGCAGCTTAGGTCAGGACCGTGGTCAGCCCCAGCATTTT. Translating it yields CASSLGQDRGQPQHF.

Written as DNA, the CDR3 is TGTGCCTGGAAGACACAGGGGGTCCGCAATGAGCAGTTCTTC. This gives the protein CAWKTQGVRNEQFF. This chain joins TRBV30 and TRBJ2-1, with 8 bases aligning to TRBD1. In germline, CDR1 is GTSNPN, CDR2 SVGIG (reference sequence). The CDR3 has 14 residues. V was pared by 4 bases and J by 6 bases, with 8 bases of the junction left unmatched.

The J gene is TRBJ2-5, the V gene TRBV9, with no clear D. In germline, CDR1 is SGDLS, CDR2 YYNGEE. CDR3 length equals 14 residues. With 0 bases removed from V and 0 bases from J, the gap between germline ends came to 6 bases. The CDR3 reads CASSVGPNQETQYF. Here the CDR3 DNA reads TGTGCCAGCAGCGTAGGACCAAACCAAGAGACCCAGTACTTC.

The rearrangement uses TRBV5-4 and TRBJ2-5, with D perhaps TRBD1 (5 bases). The germline V gene has CDR1 SGHNT and CDR2 YYREEE (reference sequence). The CDR3 runs 14 residues. Trimming took 4 bases from V and 3 from J, leaving 13 bases between them. The DNA for the CDR3 is TGTGCCAGCAGCCCCCAGGGCAGGGAAGAGACCCAGTACTTC. It is translated as CASSPQGREETQYF.

On this clone itself: Additional DNA sequences in this sample encode the identical CDR3. V is TRBV18 and J is TRBJ2-2; TRBD1 matches at 7 bases. Germline trimming cut 3 bases from V and 0 bases from J; bases unmatched to any gene: 1. The V gene's germline CDR1 is KGHSH and CDR2 LQKENI. This CDR3 has 15 amino acids. For the CDR3, the DNA is TGTGCCAGCTCACCCGGACAGGCGAACACCGGGGAGCTGTTTTTT. Translated: CASSPGQANTGELFF.

The chain links TRBV5-1 to TRBJ2-2; D is possibly TRBD1 (6 bases). V was clipped by 4 bases and J by 1 base, with 17 bases between them. CDR1 and CDR2 (germline): SGHRS, YFSETQ. This CDR3 has 17 amino acids. This CDR3 is CASSPWPGDLNTGELFF. CDR3 bases: TGCGCCAGCAGCCCCTGGCCAGGGGACCTGAACACCGGGGAGCTGTTTTTT.